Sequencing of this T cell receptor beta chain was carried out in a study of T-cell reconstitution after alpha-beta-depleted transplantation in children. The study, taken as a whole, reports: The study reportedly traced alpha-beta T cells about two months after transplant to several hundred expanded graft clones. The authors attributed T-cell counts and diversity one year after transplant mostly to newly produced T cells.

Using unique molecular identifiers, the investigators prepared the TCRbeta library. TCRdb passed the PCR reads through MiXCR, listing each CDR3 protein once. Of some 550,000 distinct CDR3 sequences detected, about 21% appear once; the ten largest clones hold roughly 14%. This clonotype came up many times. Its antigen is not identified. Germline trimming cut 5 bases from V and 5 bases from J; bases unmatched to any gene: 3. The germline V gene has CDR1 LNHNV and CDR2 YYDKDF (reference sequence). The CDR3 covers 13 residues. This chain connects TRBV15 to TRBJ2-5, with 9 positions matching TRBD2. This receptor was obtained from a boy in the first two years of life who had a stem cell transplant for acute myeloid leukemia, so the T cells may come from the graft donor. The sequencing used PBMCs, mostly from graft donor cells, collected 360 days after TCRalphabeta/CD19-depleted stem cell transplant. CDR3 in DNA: TGTGCCACCAGCGAAGGACTAGCGGAGACCCAGTACTTC. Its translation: CATSEGLAETQYF.